Shown below are 32 T cell receptor beta chains from a single sample sequenced in a study of naive and memory T cell subsets. The beta constant-region primer was an equimolar mix of two oligonucleotides covering TRBC1 and TRBC2. TCRdb re-called the UMI-ligation and nested PCR reads with MiXCR, one entry per CDR3 protein. The sample carries 150,000 or so distinct CDR3 sequences, about a sixth recorded once. The specimen sequenced was naive CD4+ T cells from blood. These receptors all come from a human donor in good health.

The rearrangement joins TRBV5-4 to TRBJ2-5, with D tentatively TRBD2 (7 bases). Germline V gene data show CDR1 as SGHNT and CDR2 as YYREEE (reference sequence). The CDR3 is 14 amino acids. The V end lost 3 bases, the J end lost 5 bases, and 14 bases lay between the germline ends. This CDR3 is CASSSQGGGETQYF. CDR3 DNA sequence: TGTGCCAGCAGCTCCCAGGGAGGGGGGGAGACCCAGTACTTC.

This sequence joins TRBV30 and TRBJ2-2; 7 nucleotides line up with TRBD2. The CDR3 spans 14 residues. Germline lookup yields CDR1 GTSNPN and CDR2 SVGIG (reference sequence). Trimming took 1 base from V and 6 from J; bases not matched to a gene: 5. CDR3 sequence reads: CAWSAWGRAGELFF. In DNA form, the CDR3 reads TGTGCCTGGAGTGCCTGGGGGAGGGCCGGGGAGCTGTTTTTT. Variable domain in full (rest from reference TRBV30 and TRBJ2-2): SQTIHQWPATLVQPVGSPLSLECTVEGTSNPNLYWYRQAAGRGLQLLFYSVGIGQISSEVPQNLSASRPQDRQFILSSKKLLLSDSGFYLCAWSAWGRAGELFFGEGSRLTVL.

The chain has TRBV29-1 and TRBJ2-7; D gene unclear. Germline CDR1 SQVTM, CDR2 ANQGSEA. The CDR3 is 12 amino acids. V was clipped by 4 bases and J by 1 base, with 8 bases between them. The CDR3 spells CSVVIGSYEQYF. Written as DNA, the CDR3 is TGCAGCGTTGTAATCGGGTCCTACGAGCAGTACTTC.

This clonotype was counted once. The chain links TRBV29-1 to TRBJ2-7, with D hard to call. The CDR3 consists of 14 residues. V lost 6 bases, J lost 2 bases, and 17 bases lay in between. Germline CDR1 and CDR2: SQVTM and ANQGSEA. CDR3 nucleotide sequence: TGCAGCGTGGGCGTAGGGCCCGAGCCCTACGAGCAGTACTTC. Translation: CSVGVGPEPYEQYF.

The chain uses TRBV6-5 and TRBJ1-3; 7 nucleotides line up with TRBD1. The germline V gene encodes CDR1 MNHEY and CDR2 SVGAGI. V lost 5 bases, J lost 2 bases, and 9 bases stayed unmatched. CDR3 length: 16 amino acids. This chain's CDR3 is CASSRGATGTGNTIYF. CDR3 sequence (DNA): TGTGCCAGCAGTCGCGGCGCGACAGGGACTGGAAACACCATATATTTT.

This clonotype has more than one count but fewer than ten. V and J are TRBV28 and TRBJ2-1; maybe TRBD2 (7 bases). CDR1 and CDR2 (germline): MDHEN, SYDVKM. CDR3 length equals 14 residues. The V end was cut by 6 bases, the J end by 12 bases, with 21 bases between. Written as DNA, the CDR3 is TGTGCCAGCAGCCTTCTGCTTGGGGGGGCCCGGCAGTTCTTC. Protein: CASSLLLGGARQFF.

This clonotype was recorded a few times. The chain joins TRBV11-2 to TRBJ2-1, with 8 bases fitting TRBD2. The V gene end was trimmed by 4 bases and the J gene end by 9 bases; junction bases not matched to a gene: 17. The germline CDR1 and CDR2 sequences are SGHAT and FQNNGV. The CDR3 has 17 amino acids. The CDR3 sequence: CASSSKNSGTIRSEQFF. DNA of the CDR3: TGTGCCAGCAGCTCGAAAAATAGCGGGACAATAAGGAGTGAGCAGTTCTTC. The full variable domain, in which reference TRBV11-2 and TRBJ2-1 provide the parts outside the CDR3, is EAGVAQSPRYKIIEKRQSVAFWCNPISGHATLYWYQQILGQGPKLLIQFQNNGVVDDSQLPKDRFSAERLKGVDSTLKIQPAKLEDSAVYLCASSSKNSGTIRSEQFFGPGTRLTVL.

This clonotype was observed a few times. V usage is TRBV18 and J usage is TRBJ1-1; no clear D. Trimming removed 0 bases at V and 0 bases at J, with 5 bases between. The germline gives CDR1 KGHSH, CDR2 LQKENI. The CDR3 sequence is 14 residues long. The CDR3 nucleotides are TGTGCCAGCTCACCACCGTCAGTGAACACTGAAGCTTTCTTT. Translation gives CASSPPSVNTEAFF.

The genes are TRBV19 and TRBJ2-7; D ambiguous. The ends were cut back, 4 bases at V and 1 base at J, with 8 bases in the middle. Germline V gene lookup returns CDR1 LNHDA and CDR2 SQIVND (reference sequence). This CDR3 comprises 13 residues. The CDR3 DNA follows: TGTGCCAGTAGTAGCGACTGGTCCTACGAGCAGTACTTC. It encodes CASSSDWSYEQYF.

The V and J genes are TRBV12-3 or TRBV12-4 and TRBJ1-2, with 9 nucleotides matching TRBD1. The CDR3 has 14 residues. Trimming at V came to 8 bases and at J to 7 bases, leaving 11 bases not matched to a gene. This chain's CDR3 is CASSLTGGQVGYTF. The CDR3 DNA reads as TGTGCCAGCTCCCTCACAGGGGGCCAGGTTGGCTACACCTTC.

Of note for this clonotype: Germline and junction disagree at one end, which may indicate a read error. The chain joins TRBV4-3 to TRBJ2-2; D may be TRBD1 or TRBD2 (5 bases each). This CDR3 is 15 amino acids long. Germline assignment: CDR1 LGHNA and CDR2 YSLEER. In DNA, the CDR3 is TGCGCCAGCAGTCAAGGGACCAAGAACACCGGGGAGCTGTTTTTT. Its translation: CASSQGTKNTGELFF.

This clonotype was seen a handful of times. The V gene is TRBV21-1, the J gene TRBJ2-5; the table calls TRBD1, which could not be checked here. TRBV21-1 is a pseudogene segment. This CDR3 has 16 residues. The DNA for the CDR3 is TGTGCCAGCCTGTGGAAGGCCAGGGGAGCTCAAGAGACCCAGTACTTC. It yields the protein CASLWKARGAQETQYF.

This clonotype was recorded only once. This chain connects TRBV7-9 to TRBJ2-1, with a possible D match to TRBD2 (6 bases). V dropped 6 bases and J dropped 6 bases, with 24 bases sitting between them. Germline loops: CDR1 SEHNR, CDR2 FQNEAQ (reference sequence). The CDR3 runs to 17 residues. The CDR3 DNA follows: TGTGCCAGCAGACGTCCCGTGACTAGAAGGTCCGGCAATGAGCAGTTCTTC. Amino acid sequence: CASRRPVTRRSGNEQFF.

The V call is TRBV30, the J call TRBJ1-4; perhaps TRBD1 as D (5 bases). V lost 2 bases and J lost 4, with 17 bases in between. The germline V gene has CDR1 GTSNPN and CDR2 SVGIG (reference sequence). The CDR3 length is 16 residues. The CDR3 region has the DNA TGTGCCTGGAGTAGTGGCAGCGGGGGGAATAATGAAAAACTGTTTTTT. This codes for CAWSSGSGGNNEKLFF.

The chain recombines TRBV10-3 with TRBJ2-7; D is ambiguous. Trimming cost V 1 base and J 2 bases, with 12 bases left between them. The CDR3 has 15 residues. Per the germline V gene, CDR1 is ENHRY and CDR2 is SYGVKD. The CDR3 DNA sequence: TGTGCCATCAGTGAGTACGACCCAACAGCCTACGAGCAGTACTTC. It codes for CAISEYDPTAYEQYF.

This clonotype was counted a few times. The chain couples TRBV27 to TRBJ2-7, with 7 nucleotides matching TRBD1. Germline-derived CDR1 and CDR2 are MNHEY and SMNVEV (reference sequence). Losses at the gene ends were 2 bases for V and 3 bases for J; bases not matched to a gene: 13. This CDR3 has 17 residues. CDR3 sequence: CASSLESPGTAYYEQYF. The CDR3 coding sequence is TGTGCCAGCAGTTTAGAATCTCCCGGGACAGCGTACTACGAGCAGTACTTC.

This clonotype showed up just a few times. The V and J genes are TRBV20-1 and TRBJ2-5; the match to TRBD1 covers 9 bases. The CDR3 runs to 14 residues. Germline V gene sequence: CDR1 DFQATT, CDR2 SNEGSKA (reference sequence). J was trimmed by 5 bases and V by 6 bases; bases with no gene match: 10. In DNA form, the CDR3 reads TGCAGTGCCCGCCATGGGACAGGGCAGGAGACCCAGTACTTC. Its protein product is CSARHGTGQETQYF.

V and J are TRBV7-3 and TRBJ2-1; weak D call: TRBD2 (6 bases). V lost 5 bases, J lost 7 bases, and 15 bases lay in between. This CDR3 has 14 amino acids. In germline, CDR1 is SGHTA, CDR2 FQGTGA. CDR3 DNA sequence: TGTGCCAGCAGCCCCCCGGGACTTGCTAATGAGCAGTTCTTC. This codes for CASSPPGLANEQFF. Filled out from reference TRBV7-3 and TRBJ2-1, the complete variable domain reads GAGVSQTPSNKVTEKGKYVELRCDPISGHTALYWYRQSLGQGPEFLIYFQGTGAADDSGLPNDRFFAVRPEGSVSTLKIQRTERGDSAVYLCASSPPGLANEQFFGPGTRLTVL.

This clonotype was seen a few times. The chain combines TRBV7-2 with TRBJ2-1; 9 nucleotides line up with TRBD2. CDR1 is SGHTA and CDR2 is FQGNSA in the germline V gene. Unmatched junction bases numbered 7, after V lost 4 bases and J lost 6 bases. The CDR3 contains 15 residues. The CDR3 nucleotides are TGTGCCAGCAGCTCATTGACTAGCGGACCCAATGAGCAGTTCTTC. Its protein product is CASSSLTSGPNEQFF.

The rearrangement uses TRBV19 and TRBJ2-1, with D possibly being TRBD1 (7 bases). This CDR3 is 14 amino acids long. CDR1 is LNHDA, CDR2 SQIVND, per germline (reference sequence). V was clipped by 2 bases and J by 8 bases, with 13 bases between them. The CDR3 reads CASSIFPRGDEQFF. The CDR3 coding sequence is TGTGCCAGTAGTATATTTCCCAGGGGGGATGAGCAGTTCTTC.

The rearrangement joins TRBV28 to TRBJ2-7, with 7 bases aligning to TRBD2. The CDR3 is 15 residues long. CDR1 and CDR2 from the germline V gene are MDHEN and SYDVKM. V shed 10 bases and J 4 bases; nucleotides not matched to a gene: 16. The CDR3 spells CATTDGGGSRYEQYF. CDR3 in DNA: TGTGCCACCACCGATGGTGGCGGGAGTAGGTACGAGCAGTACTTC.

This clonotype came up many times. The chain has TRBV20-1 and TRBJ2-1; 10 bases align to TRBD2. Trimming removed 5 bases from V and 8 bases from J; junction bases left unmatched: 9. CDR1 DFQATT and CDR2 SNEGSKA come from the germline V gene (reference sequence). The CDR3 loop spans 14 amino acids. In DNA form, the CDR3 reads TGCAGTGCTGCACTAGCGGGATCGTTCGATGAGCAGTTCTTC. Translated: CSAALAGSFDEQFF.

V usage is TRBV3-1 and J usage is TRBJ1-2; D is unresolved. The V end lost 2 bases, the J end lost 0 bases, and 7 bases lay between the germline ends. This CDR3 comprises 14 residues. CDR1 LGHDT and CDR2 YNNKEL come from the germline V gene (reference sequence). As DNA, the CDR3 is TGTGCCAGCAGCCAACTGTCTACTAACTATGGCTACACCTTC. This codes for CASSQLSTNYGYTF.

The rearrangement links TRBV29-1 to TRBJ2-7; TRBD2 is a possible D gene (6 bases). The CDR3 loop spans 13 amino acids. V gave up 3 bases and J gave up 3 bases, with 12 bases separating them. CDR1 SQVTM and CDR2 ANQGSEA come from the germline V gene. The CDR3 is CSVEGLLDYEQYF. The CDR3 DNA reads TGCAGCGTTGAGGGACTGTTAGACTACGAGCAGTACTTC.

This chain joins TRBV6-1 and TRBJ1-6; 9 bases agree with TRBD1. In germline, CDR1 is MNHNS, CDR2 SASEGT. The CDR3 runs 14 residues. The J segment lost 8 bases and the V segment lost 6 bases, leaving 5 bases of the junction unmatched. CDR3 DNA sequence: TGTGCCAGCAGCCGGGACAGGGTCGATTCACCCCTCCACTTT. Encoded protein: CASSRDRVDSPLHF.

CDR3 residues: CAWIENTEAFF. In DNA, the CDR3 is TGTGCCTGGATAGAAAACACTGAAGCTTTCTTT. This rearrangement joins TRBV30 to TRBJ1-1; no reliable D call. The germline V gene has CDR1 GTSNPN and CDR2 SVGIG (reference sequence). CDR3 length: 11 residues. V dropped 4 bases and J dropped 2 bases, with 5 bases sitting between them.

In its sample, this clonotype was seen a few times. J is TRBJ1-1 and V is TRBV29-1; the D gene is possibly TRBD1 (6 bases). The CDR3 is 14 amino acids. Deletions cut 5 bases from V and 3 bases from J, with 16 bases between. Germline lookup yields CDR1 SQVTM and CDR2 ANQGSEA. CDR3 amino acids: CSVPGAGRHTEAFF. CDR3 bases: TGCAGCGTTCCGGGGGCAGGGAGGCACACTGAAGCTTTCTTT.

The rearrangement joins TRBV20-1 to TRBJ2-1, with D perhaps assigned TRBD1 or TRBD2 (6 bases each). There are 16 residues in the CDR3. Deletions cut 0 bases from V and 8 bases from J, with 20 bases between. Looked up from germline, CDR1 is DFQATT and CDR2 is SNEGSKA (reference sequence). CDR3 sequence: CSARDRQLGGKDEQFF. CDR3 nucleotide sequence: TGCAGTGCTAGAGATCGTCAACTAGGGGGGAAGGATGAGCAGTTCTTC.

This clonotype has only one observation. The chain employs TRBV5-1 and TRBJ2-1; 8 nucleotides match TRBD2. Germline lookup yields CDR1 SGHRS and CDR2 YFSETQ. The CDR3 contains 14 residues. J gave up 2 bases and V 2 bases, and 0 bases lay outside the gene matches. The CDR3 sequence is CASSFSGAYNEQFF. The DNA for the CDR3 is TGCGCCAGCAGCTTTAGCGGGGCCTACAATGAGCAGTTCTTC.

The chain is built from TRBV24-1 and TRBJ2-1; D ambiguous. The V end was cut by 5 bases, the J end by 8 bases, with 12 bases between. Germline assignment: CDR1 KGHDR and CDR2 SFDVKD. The CDR3 contains 13 residues. The CDR3 is CATSAGRRDEQFF. CDR3 bases: TGTGCCACCAGTGCAGGTCGTAGGGATGAGCAGTTCTTC.

Only a few counts were recorded for this clonotype. V is TRBV4-1 and J is TRBJ2-7; D may be TRBD1 (7 bases). This CDR3 has 16 residues. With 4 bases removed from V and 3 bases from J, the gap between germline ends came to 19 bases. Germline assignment: CDR1 MGHRA and CDR2 YSYEKL. CDR3 DNA sequence: TGCGCCAGCAGCCCCGGTCCGCGGGACAGCTACTACGAGCAGTACTTC. Translation: CASSPGPRDSYYEQYF.

The chain employs TRBV19 and TRBJ2-1; 12 bases align to TRBD1. Looked up from germline, CDR1 is LNHDA and CDR2 is SQIVND (reference sequence). The CDR3 is 18 amino acids. With 0 bases clipped from V and 10 bases from J, the junction kept 13 bases outside the gene matches. In nucleotides, the CDR3 is TGTGCCAGTAGTATAGAAGAGGGACCGGGACAGGGGGCCCGGGAGCAGTTCTTC. Its translation: CASSIEEGPGQGAREQFF.